This T cell receptor (beta chain) was recovered during a study of blood T cell repertoires in COVID-19. Study context: Nucleic acid was either cDNA or gDNA, and it came from T cells, B-cell-depleted T cells, or PBMCs.

The CDR3 runs to 14 residues. The V and J ends lost 3 bases and 4 bases respectively, with 12 bases between them. Germline V gives CDR1 LGHNT, CDR2 FRNRAP. Clones were sequenced by immunoSEQ multiplex PCR, and TCRdb holds only the in-frame ones, with some missing. The sample shows over 130,000 clones, 87% of them seen only once. The chain links TRBV12-5 to TRBJ1-2; D may be TRBD1 (6 bases). Input material: peripheral blood. This TCR was recovered from a woman in her sixties or seventies with active or convalescent COVID-19. The CDR3 DNA follows: TGTGCTAGTGGTTTTCAGGGGCGTGGCTATGGCTACACCTTC. It translates to CASGFQGRGYGYTF.